The clone carrying this T cell receptor beta chain was seen only a few times. Its antigen is as yet unknown. The germline V gene encodes CDR1 SQVTM and CDR2 ANQGSEA. The V and J ends lost 2 bases and 4 bases respectively, with 26 bases between them. The CDR3 has 18 residues. Relying on iRepertoire HTBI primers and Arm-PCR of CDR3 regions, the team built TCR beta libraries. TCRdb reprocessed the multiplex PCR reads with MiXCR, giving one entry per CDR3 protein. The sample lists a few hundred thousand distinct CDR3 sequences; roughly 13% were seen once. The data were taken from a study of regulatory T cells in long-lasting Graves disease. The sample's time point: newly diagnosed GD, antithyroid drugs for less than 3 months. Extracted RNA from PBMCs served as the source of the TCR library. Study observations and caveats: New patients shared approximately 930 public clonotypes, fewer than the approximately 2,500 shared by persistent patients. When disease was persistent, TRBV28, TRBJ1-2 and TRBJ2-5 were the favored segments. Since the sample size was small, accuracy may have been reduced.

These data also formed part of another study, on T cells in Graves' hyperthyroidism and ophthalmopathy. That study adds: It was considered stable Graves' hyperthyroidism when ophthalmopathy did not progress within 18 months.

This chain connects TRBV29-1 to TRBJ2-5; D is ambiguous. The TCR comes from a young man with Graves disease. Sample: peripheral blood mononuclear cells (PBMCs), taken at new diagnosis, from a patient treated with antithyroid drugs. The CDR3 loop reads CSVELDPPQTDGRETQYF. CDR3 DNA: TGCAGCGTTGAACTGGACCCTCCTCAGACGGACGGCCGAGAGACCCAGTACTTC.